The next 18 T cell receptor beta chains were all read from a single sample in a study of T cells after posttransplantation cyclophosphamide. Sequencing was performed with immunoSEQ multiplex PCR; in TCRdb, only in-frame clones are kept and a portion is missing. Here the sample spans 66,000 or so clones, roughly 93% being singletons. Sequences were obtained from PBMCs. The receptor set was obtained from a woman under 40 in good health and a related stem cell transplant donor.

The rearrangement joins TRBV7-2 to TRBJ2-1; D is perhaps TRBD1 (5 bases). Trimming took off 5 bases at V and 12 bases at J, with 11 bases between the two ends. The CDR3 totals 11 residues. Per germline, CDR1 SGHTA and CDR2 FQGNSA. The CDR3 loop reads CASSATGGQFF. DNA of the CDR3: TGTGCCAGCAGCGCTACAGGCGGGCAGTTCTTC.

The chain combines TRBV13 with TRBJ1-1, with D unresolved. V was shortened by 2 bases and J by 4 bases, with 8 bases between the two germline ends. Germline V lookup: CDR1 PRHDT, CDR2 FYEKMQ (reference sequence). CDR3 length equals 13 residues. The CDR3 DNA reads TGTGCCAGCAGCTTAACGCGGGGCACTGAAGCTTTCTTT. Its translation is CASSLTRGTEAFF.

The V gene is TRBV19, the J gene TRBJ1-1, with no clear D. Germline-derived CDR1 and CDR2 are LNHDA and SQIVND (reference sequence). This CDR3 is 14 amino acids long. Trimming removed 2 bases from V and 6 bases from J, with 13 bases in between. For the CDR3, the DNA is TGTGCCAGTAGTATACCATCTGGGGTCGCTGAAGCTTTCTTT. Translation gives CASSIPSGVAEAFF.

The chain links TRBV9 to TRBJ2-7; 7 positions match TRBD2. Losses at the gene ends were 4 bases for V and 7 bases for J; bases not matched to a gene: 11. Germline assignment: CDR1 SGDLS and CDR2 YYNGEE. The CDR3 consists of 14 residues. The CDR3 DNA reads TGTGCCAGCAGCCCTCTGGCGGGGGTGGGGGAGCAGTACTTC. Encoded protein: CASSPLAGVGEQYF.

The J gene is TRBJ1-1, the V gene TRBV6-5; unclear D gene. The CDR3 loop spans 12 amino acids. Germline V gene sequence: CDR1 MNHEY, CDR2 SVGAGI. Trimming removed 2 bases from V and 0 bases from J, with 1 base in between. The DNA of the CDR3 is TGTGCCAGCAGTTACGTGAACACTGAAGCTTTCTTT. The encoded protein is CASSYVNTEAFF.

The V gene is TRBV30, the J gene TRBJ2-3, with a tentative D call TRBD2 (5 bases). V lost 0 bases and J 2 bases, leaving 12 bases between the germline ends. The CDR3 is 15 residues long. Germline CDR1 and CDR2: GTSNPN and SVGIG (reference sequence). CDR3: CAWSVLERSTDTQYF. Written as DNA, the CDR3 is TGTGCCTGGAGTGTACTAGAGAGATCCACAGATACGCAGTATTTT.

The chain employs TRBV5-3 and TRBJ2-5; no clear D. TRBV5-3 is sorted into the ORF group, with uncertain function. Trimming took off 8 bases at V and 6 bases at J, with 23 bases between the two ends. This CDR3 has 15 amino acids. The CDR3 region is CASPPICGDGKTQYF. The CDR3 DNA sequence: TGTGCCAGCCCGCCAATTTGTGGTGACGGAAAGACCCAGTACTTC.

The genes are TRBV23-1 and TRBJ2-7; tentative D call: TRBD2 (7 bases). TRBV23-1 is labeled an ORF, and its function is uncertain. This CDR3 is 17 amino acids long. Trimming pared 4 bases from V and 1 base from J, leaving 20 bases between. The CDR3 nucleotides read TGCGCCAGCAGTCCTTCAAGGGGGGGGGATTGGTCCTACGAGCAGTACTTC. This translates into CASSPSRGGDWSYEQYF.

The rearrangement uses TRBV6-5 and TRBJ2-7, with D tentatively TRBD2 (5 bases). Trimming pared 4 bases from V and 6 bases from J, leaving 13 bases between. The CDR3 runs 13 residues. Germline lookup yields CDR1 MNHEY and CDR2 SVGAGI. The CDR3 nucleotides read TGTGCCAGCAGTTTCGGGGTTGGAGGCGAGCAGTACTTC. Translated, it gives CASSFGVGGEQYF.

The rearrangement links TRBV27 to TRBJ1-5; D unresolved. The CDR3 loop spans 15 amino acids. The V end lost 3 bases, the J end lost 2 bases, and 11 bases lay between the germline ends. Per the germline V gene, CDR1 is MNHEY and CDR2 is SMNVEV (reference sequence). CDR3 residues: CASSLEGLGNQPQHF. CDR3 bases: TGTGCCAGCAGTTTGGAGGGTTTGGGCAATCAGCCCCAGCATTTT.

Here the CDR3 DNA reads TGTGCCAGTCGATCCGATTCGAGCACCATATATTTT. As protein: CASRSDSSTIYF. The chain carries TRBV6-1 and TRBJ1-3; D remains unclear. Germline CDR1 is MNHNS and CDR2 is SASEGT. V lost 9 bases and J 9 bases, leaving 15 bases between the germline ends. CDR3 size: 12 residues.

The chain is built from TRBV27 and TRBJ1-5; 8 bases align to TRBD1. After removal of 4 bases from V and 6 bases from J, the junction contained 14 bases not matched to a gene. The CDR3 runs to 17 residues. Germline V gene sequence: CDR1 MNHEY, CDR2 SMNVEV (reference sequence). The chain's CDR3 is CASSSIPQGARGQPQHF. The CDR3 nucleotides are TGTGCCAGCAGTTCGATACCGCAGGGGGCGCGGGGTCAGCCCCAGCATTTT.

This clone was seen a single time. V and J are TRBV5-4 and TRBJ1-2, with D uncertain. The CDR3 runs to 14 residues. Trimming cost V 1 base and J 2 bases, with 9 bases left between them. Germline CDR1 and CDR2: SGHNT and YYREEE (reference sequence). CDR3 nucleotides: TGTGCCAGCAGCTTGCCTGGCAGGAACTATGGCTACACCTTC. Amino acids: CASSLPGRNYGYTF.

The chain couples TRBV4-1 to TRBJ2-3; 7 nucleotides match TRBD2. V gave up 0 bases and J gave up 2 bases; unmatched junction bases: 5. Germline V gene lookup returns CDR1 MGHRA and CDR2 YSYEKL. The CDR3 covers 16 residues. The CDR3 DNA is TGCGCCAGCAGCCAAGAGCATCAGCGGGACACAGATACGCAGTATTTT. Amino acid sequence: CASSQEHQRDTDTQYF.

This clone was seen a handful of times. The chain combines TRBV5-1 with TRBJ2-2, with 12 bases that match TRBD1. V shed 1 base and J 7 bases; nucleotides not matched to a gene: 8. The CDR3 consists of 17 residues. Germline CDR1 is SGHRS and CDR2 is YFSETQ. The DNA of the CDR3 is TGCGCCAGCAGCTTGTGGGGACAGGGGGCCGAATACGGGGAGCTGTTTTTT. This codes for CASSLWGQGAEYGELFF.

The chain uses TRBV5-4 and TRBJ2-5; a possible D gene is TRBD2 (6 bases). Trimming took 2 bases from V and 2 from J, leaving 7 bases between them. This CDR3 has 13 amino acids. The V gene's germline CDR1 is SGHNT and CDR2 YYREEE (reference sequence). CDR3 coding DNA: TGTGCCAGCAGCTTCGGGGGTCAAGAGACCCAGTACTTC. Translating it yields CASSFGGQETQYF.

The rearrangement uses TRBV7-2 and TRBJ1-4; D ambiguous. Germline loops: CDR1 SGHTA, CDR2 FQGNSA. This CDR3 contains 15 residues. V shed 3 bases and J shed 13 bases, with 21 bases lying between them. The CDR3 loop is CASSLGVSRGSGLFF. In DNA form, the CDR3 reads TGTGCCAGCAGCTTGGGTGTTAGTCGGGGAAGTGGACTGTTTTTT.

The CDR3 reads CASSPPIGSRGAFF. DNA of the CDR3: TGTGCCAGCAGTCCCCCTATAGGCAGTCGCGGAGCTTTCTTT. The rearrangement links TRBV28 to TRBJ1-1; no definite D call. Per germline, CDR1 MDHEN and CDR2 SYDVKM. This CDR3 contains 14 residues. The germline V and J ends were trimmed by 5 bases and 10 bases, with 20 bases remaining between them. The variable domain in full, completed from reference TRBV28 and TRBJ1-1, reads DVKVTQSSRYLVKRTGEKVFLECVQDMDHENMFWYRQDPGLGLRLIYFSYDVKMKEKGDIPEGYSVSREKKERFSLILESASTNQTSMYLCASSPPIGSRGAFFGQGTRLTVV.